This T cell receptor beta chain was profiled in a study of T cell repertoires in cytomegalovirus infection. Study background: The study used recently identified HLA-C-restricted and well-studied HLA-B-restricted CMV epitopes. CMV infection plus the matching HLA type was flagged by public TCR beta signatures.

Using its own MiXCR run on the reads, TCRdb lists one record per CDR3 protein. The data show some 310,000 distinct CDR3 sequences, 20% to 25% seen once. Germline CDR1 reads SGDLS; CDR2 reads YYNGEE. This CDR3 has 15 amino acids. The V end was cut by 4 bases, the J end by 3 bases, with 11 bases between. The table lists this clonotype with a few counts. What it binds is not known. Study outcomes and limitations: What dominated the ex vivo response were HLA-C-restricted CMV-specific TCR beta clonotypes. The cumulative frequency of public TCR beta families identified carriers of CMV plus the relevant HLA.

This sequence originates from a human donor in good health (CMV status not recorded). Some clones in this sample may be carry-over from other donors' samples. The source was cultured PBMCs, collected from culture after CMV antigen stimulation. V gene TRBV9 combines with J gene TRBJ1-6; possibly TRBD1 for D (6 bases). CDR3 residues: CASSRGEVYNSPLHF. The CDR3 nucleotides read TGTGCCAGCAGCAGGGGGGAAGTCTATAATTCACCCCTCCACTTT.